Below are 32 T cell receptor beta chains sequenced from a single sample in a study of shared clonotypes between healthy human individuals. Measured with immunoSEQ multiplex PCR; TCRdb has only the in-frame clones, and not every one. The sample contains more than 1,200,000 clones, roughly 98.5% of which appear only once. Sequences were obtained from naive CD4+ T cells sorted from blood. As to subset: CD45RA+ positively selected. The origin of the receptors is a man aged 25-40 years in good health.

The V gene is TRBV6-5, the J gene TRBJ1-2, with unresolved D. Germline assignment: CDR1 MNHEY and CDR2 SVGAGI. Trimming stripped 0 bases from V and 3 bases from J, with 11 bases between. The CDR3 runs to 15 residues. For the CDR3, the DNA is TGTGCCAGCAGTTACTCAGGGTACGGAGACTATGGCTACACCTTC. Its translation is CASSYSGYGDYGYTF.

To note about this clone: Other nucleotide sequences in the sample specify the same CDR3. The chain joins TRBV18 to TRBJ2-7; 8 bases are a match to TRBD1. The CDR3 has 12 amino acids. Looked up from germline, CDR1 is KGHSH and CDR2 is LQKENI. V trimming: 6 bases; J trimming: 5 bases; junction bases outside the gene matches: 3. This CDR3 reads CASSSDRDEQYF. CDR3 DNA: TGTGCCAGCTCGTCGGACAGGGACGAGCAGTACTTC.

The count of this clone is one. This sample also contains other DNA sequences that code for the same CDR3. The CDR3 reads CASSPEGSQPQHF. CDR3 DNA: TGTGCCAGCTCACCGGAGGGGTCTCAGCCCCAGCATTTT. This rearrangement joins TRBV18 to TRBJ1-5; a possible D gene is TRBD1 (5 bases). With 3 bases removed from V and 6 bases from J, the gap between germline ends came to 9 bases. The V gene's germline CDR1 is KGHSH and CDR2 LQKENI. CDR3 length: 13 residues.

The chain uses TRBV11-3 and TRBJ2-7; D possibly corresponds to TRBD2 (6 bases). The CDR3 is made up of 14 amino acids. Germline V gene lookup returns CDR1 SGHNT and CDR2 YENEEA. V was shortened by 1 base and J by 4 bases, with 11 bases between the two germline ends. The CDR3 loop reads CASSLAGVGYEQYF. CDR3 sequence (DNA): TGTGCCAGCAGCTTAGCGGGAGTAGGTTACGAGCAGTACTTC. The full variable domain, with the rest looked up from reference TRBV11-3 and TRBJ2-7, is EAGVVQSPRYKIIEKKQPVAFWCNPISGHNTLYWYLQNLGQGPELLIRYENEEAVDDSQLPKDRFSAERLKGVDSTLKIQPAELGDSAVYLCASSLAGVGYEQYFGPGTRLTVT.

The chain uses TRBV29-1 and TRBJ1-2; TRBD1 agrees at 7 bases. The CDR3 contains 11 residues. V dropped 7 bases and J dropped 3; count of bases not matched to a gene: 2. CDR1 is SQVTM and CDR2 is ANQGSEA in the germline V gene. CDR3 residues: CSGTGDYGYTF. The CDR3 nucleotides are TGCAGCGGTACAGGGGACTATGGCTACACCTTC.

The V and J genes are TRBV28 and TRBJ1-2; D call uncertain. The CDR3 loop spans 12 amino acids. The germline CDR1 and CDR2 sequences are MDHEN and SYDVKM. Trimming took off 3 bases at V and 4 bases at J, with 6 bases between the two ends. The CDR3 loop is CASSFHSYGYTF. The CDR3 DNA reads as TGTGCCAGCAGTTTCCACAGCTATGGCTACACCTTC.

The chain links TRBV2 to TRBJ1-5; D is uncertain. The CDR3 extends over 14 amino acids. Trimming shortened V by 2 bases and J by 4 bases, and 9 bases separated the two germline ends. Germline loops: CDR1 SNHLY, CDR2 FYNNEI. This CDR3 reads CASSELGRNQPQHF. DNA for the CDR3: TGTGCCAGCAGTGAACTGGGGAGGAATCAGCCCCAGCATTTT.

Details on this clone: A read error may account for a junction end that differs from germline. The chain uses TRBV5-4 and TRBJ1-1; TRBD1 matches 7 bases. Per germline, CDR1 SGHNT and CDR2 YYREEE (reference sequence). CDR3 length: 16 amino acids. The CDR3 sequence is CASSPKQTGINTEAFF. DNA of the CDR3: TGTGCCAGCAGCCCAAAACAGACAGGGATAAACACTGAAGCCTTCTTT.

This rearrangement joins TRBV5-5 to TRBJ2-1, with 8 bases lining up with TRBD2. The J segment lost 5 bases and the V segment lost 0 bases, leaving 4 bases of the junction unmatched. CDR1 and CDR2 (germline): SGHKS, YYEKEE (reference sequence). The CDR3 is made up of 15 amino acids. The chain's CDR3 is CASSLEGTRNNEQFF. The CDR3, as DNA: TGTGCCAGCAGCTTGGAAGGGACTAGAAACAATGAGCAGTTCTTC.

The CDR3 here is CASSIGWGTSYEQYF. For the CDR3, the DNA is TGTGCCAGCAGTATTGGGTGGGGTACCTCCTACGAGCAGTACTTC. The V and J genes are TRBV9 and TRBJ2-7; D is unclear. The CDR3 has 15 residues. Germline assignment: CDR1 SGDLS and CDR2 YYNGEE. V was shortened by 5 bases and J by 0 bases, with 15 bases between the two germline ends.

The J gene is TRBJ1-1, the V gene TRBV13, with no clear D. V shed 5 bases and J shed 1 base, with 11 bases lying between them. The CDR3 is 14 residues long. Germline V lookup: CDR1 PRHDT, CDR2 FYEKMQ (reference sequence). CDR3 sequence (DNA): TGTGCCAGCAGCCCGAACCGGGGGAACACTGAAGCTTTCTTT. It specifies CASSPNRGNTEAFF.

This sequence joins TRBV12-2 and TRBJ2-5; TRBD2, the table's D call, was not compared with the DNA. TRBV12-2 is a pseudogene locus. This CDR3 region has 13 residues. CDR3 in DNA: TGTGCAAGTTGGGGCGGGAATAGGGAGACCCAGTACTTC. As protein: CASWGGNRETQYF.

The chain carries TRBV7-9 and TRBJ1-1, with TRBD1 identical over 8 bases. The CDR3 contains 15 residues. V shed 2 bases, J shed 1 base, and the junction held 3 bases outside the gene matches. Germline V lookup: CDR1 SEHNR, CDR2 FQNEAQ (reference sequence). As DNA, the CDR3 is TGTGCCAGCAGCTTATCCCAGGGGGCGAACACTGAAGCTTTCTTT. Translation: CASSLSQGANTEAFF.

The CDR3 nucleotides are TGTGCCAGTGATCCCGGGGACACTGAAGCTTTCTTT. Residues: CASDPGDTEAFF. V is TRBV19 and J is TRBJ1-1; no clear D. Trimming pared 8 bases from V and 3 bases from J, leaving 10 bases between. The germline gives CDR1 LNHDA, CDR2 SQIVND (reference sequence). This CDR3 contains 12 residues.

The chain employs TRBV11-2 and TRBJ2-1; 12 nucleotides agree with TRBD2. V lost 8 bases to trimming and J lost 4 bases; unmatched junction nucleotides: 6. There are 15 residues in the CDR3. Germline assignment: CDR1 SGHAT and CDR2 FQNNGV. CDR3 sequence reads: CASGKLAGGYNEQFF. The CDR3 region has the DNA TGTGCCAGCGGAAAACTAGCGGGAGGATACAATGAGCAGTTCTTC.

The sample holds a few counts of this clone. This chain uses TRBV19 with TRBJ2-2; a possible D gene is TRBD1 (6 bases). Germline CDR1 LNHDA, CDR2 SQIVND (reference sequence). The CDR3 is 15 amino acids. V gave up 7 bases and J gave up 2 bases, with 14 bases separating them. CDR3 region: CASKTGWGNTGELFF. The CDR3 DNA is TGTGCCAGTAAGACAGGCTGGGGAAACACCGGGGAGCTGTTTTTT.

This chain connects TRBV9 to TRBJ2-7, with 14 bases that match TRBD2. The V segment lost 4 bases and the J segment 11 bases; nucleotides outside the gene matches: 11. In germline, CDR1 is SGDLS, CDR2 YYNGEE. The CDR3 length is 15 residues. CDR3 coding DNA: TGTGCCAGCAGCCCCCACGGGACTAGCGGGAGTGGGGAGTACTTC. Its protein is CASSPHGTSGSGEYF.

The rearrangement uses TRBV28 and TRBJ2-7, with 13 bases aligning to TRBD2. Trimming removed 6 bases from V and 12 bases from J; junction bases left unmatched: 5. CDR3 size: 12 residues. Germline lookup yields CDR1 MDHEN and CDR2 SYDVKM. The CDR3 DNA sequence: TGTGCCAGCAGCGGACTAGCGGGGGTAGGGTACTTC. It is translated as CASSGLAGVGYF.

V usage is TRBV7-3 and J usage is TRBJ2-1; tentative D call: TRBD1 (7 bases). The CDR3 consists of 15 residues. The germline V and J ends were trimmed by 2 bases and 2 bases, with 10 bases remaining between them. Per germline, CDR1 SGHTA and CDR2 FQGTGA. Here the CDR3 DNA reads TGTGCCAGCAGCTTATTCAGGGGGGCCTACAATGAGCAGTTCTTC. It is translated as CASSLFRGAYNEQFF. Full variable domain (remainder filled in from reference TRBV7-3 and TRBJ2-1): GAGVSQTPSNKVTEKGKYVELRCDPISGHTALYWYRQSLGQGPEFLIYFQGTGAADDSGLPNDRFFAVRPEGSVSTLKIQRTERGDSAVYLCASSLFRGAYNEQFFGPGTRLTVL.

This clone was recorded once. The chain links TRBV28 to TRBJ1-3, with 9 bases identical to TRBD1. The CDR3 covers 16 residues. Per the germline V gene, CDR1 is MDHEN and CDR2 is SYDVKM. The junction had 9 bases not matched to a gene; V was cut back by 5 bases and J by 4 bases. This chain's CDR3 is CASSIDLGTGGNTIYF. CDR3 coding DNA: TGTGCCAGCAGTATCGACCTCGGGACAGGGGGAAACACCATATATTTT.

The chain has TRBV19 and TRBJ1-1; TRBD1 matches at 7 bases. Germline values: CDR1 LNHDA, CDR2 SQIVND (reference sequence). The CDR3 covers 15 residues. Trimming took 5 bases from V and 7 from J; bases not matched to a gene: 13. The CDR3 nucleotides read TGTGCCAGTAGTCTAGCGTGGGACAGCCCTCATGAAGCTTTCTTT. This sequence encodes CASSLAWDSPHEAFF.

The chain joins TRBV20-1 to TRBJ1-5; D gene uncertain. Germline CDR1 is DFQATT and CDR2 is SNEGSKA (reference sequence). This CDR3 spans 11 amino acids. The germline V and J ends were trimmed by 5 bases and 4 bases, with 6 bases remaining between them. Written as DNA, the CDR3 is TGCAGTGCTGGGAATAATCAGCCCCAGCATTTT. Amino acids: CSAGNNQPQHF.

J is TRBJ1-5 and V is TRBV2, with 9 bases aligning to TRBD1. CDR1 and CDR2 from the germline V gene are SNHLY and FYNNEI. Unmatched junction bases numbered 4, after V lost 5 bases and J lost 5 bases. The CDR3 spans 14 residues. CDR3 residues: CASSQDRGHQPQHF. CDR3 nucleotides: TGTGCCAGCAGTCAGGACAGGGGTCATCAGCCCCAGCATTTT.

This chain links TRBV9 with TRBJ2-3; 9 nucleotides agree with TRBD2. The junction had 4 bases not matched to a gene; V was cut back by 3 bases and J by 2 bases. The CDR3 runs 15 residues. The germline gives CDR1 SGDLS, CDR2 YYNGEE. The DNA of the CDR3 is TGTGCCAGCAGCGGACTAGCGGAACCCACAGATACGCAGTATTTT. This translates into CASSGLAEPTDTQYF.

The V call is TRBV6-1, the J call TRBJ1-2; no clear D. From germline, CDR1 is MNHNS and CDR2 SASEGT. Trimming took off 3 bases at V and 4 bases at J, with 6 bases between the two ends. The CDR3 totals 12 residues. In DNA form, the CDR3 reads TGTGCCAGCAGTGAGGCCAGCTATGGCTACACCTTC. The encoded protein is CASSEASYGYTF.

The rearrangement links TRBV19 to TRBJ2-2; D uncertain. CDR1 LNHDA and CDR2 SQIVND come from the germline V gene (reference sequence). V was shortened by 10 bases and J by 0 bases, with 18 bases between the two germline ends. The CDR3 is made up of 16 amino acids. In nucleotides, the CDR3 is TGTGCCACCCCGGCTGGATCAGGCACGAACACCGGGGAGCTGTTTTTT. It encodes CATPAGSGTNTGELFF.

This clone was counted a single time. The V call is TRBV30, the J call TRBJ1-2; the D is unclear. The CDR3 runs 12 residues. Germline V gene data show CDR1 as GTSNPN and CDR2 as SVGIG (reference sequence). With 5 bases removed from V and 9 bases from J, the gap between germline ends came to 16 bases. CDR3 amino acids: CAWGSLSLSYTF. The CDR3 DNA sequence: TGTGCCTGGGGGTCATTAAGCTTGAGCTACACCTTC.

In its sample, this clone was seen once. The chain has TRBV5-4 and TRBJ2-5; D remains unclear. The CDR3 runs 15 residues. The V end lost 5 bases, the J end lost 1 base, and 15 bases lay between the germline ends. The V gene's germline CDR1 is SGHNT and CDR2 YYREEE (reference sequence). The CDR3 reads CASRSRPGGQETQYF. The CDR3 DNA reads TGTGCCAGCAGGTCCCGCCCGGGCGGCCAAGAGACCCAGTACTTC.

This chain connects TRBV4-3 to TRBJ2-7, with a tentative D call TRBD2 (7 bases). This CDR3 has 18 amino acids. Germline CDR1 LGHNA, CDR2 YSLEER. V was shortened by 0 bases and J by 0 bases, with 18 bases between the two germline ends. CDR3 in amino acids: CASSQDPPGGGSSYEQYF. Here the CDR3 DNA reads TGCGCCAGCAGCCAAGACCCCCCTGGGGGCGGGAGCTCCTACGAGCAGTACTTC.

The rearrangement joins TRBV7-9 to TRBJ2-3; a possible D gene is TRBD1 (6 bases). The germline CDR1 and CDR2 sequences are SEHNR and FQNEAQ (reference sequence). The V end was cut by 0 bases, the J end by 2 bases, with 15 bases between. There are 17 residues in the CDR3. CDR3 loop: CASSLAPQGPHTDTQYF. Written as DNA, the CDR3 is TGTGCCAGCAGCTTAGCCCCCCAGGGGCCCCACACAGATACGCAGTATTTT.

This clone was seen just once. The rearrangement joins TRBV7-9 to TRBJ2-1; 15 bases match TRBD2. V was pared by 5 bases and J by 0 bases, with 8 bases of the junction left unmatched. This CDR3 region has 19 residues. Germline CDR1 is SEHNR and CDR2 is FQNEAQ (reference sequence). CDR3 in DNA: TGTGCCAGCAGCCCCGGACTAGCGGGAGGGCCGAGCTCCTACAATGAGCAGTTCTTC. It specifies CASSPGLAGGPSSYNEQFF.

This chain uses TRBV30 with TRBJ2-7; D is unresolved. The CDR3 spans 13 residues. V was shortened by 0 bases and J by 6 bases, with 12 bases between the two germline ends. CDR1 is GTSNPN, CDR2 SVGIG, per germline (reference sequence). The CDR3 region is CAWSVKDLAEQYF. CDR3 bases: TGTGCCTGGAGTGTAAAGGACCTCGCCGAGCAGTACTTC.